Presented here are 27 T cell receptor beta chains from one specimen sequenced in a study of CD8 T cells in ankylosing spondylitis. TCRdb itself ran the 5' RACE reads through MiXCR, one entry per CDR3 protein. In the table there are about 360,000 distinct CDR3 sequences, 20% to 25% of which are singletons. The specimen was blood, either unsorted or a sorted T cell fraction (not recorded which). The receptors originated from a male donor with ankylosing spondylitis or in good health (not recorded which).

This clonotype appeared a few times. The chain carries TRBV20-1 and TRBJ2-3, with 12 positions matching TRBD2. The CDR3 contains 16 residues. Germline loops: CDR1 DFQATT, CDR2 SNEGSKA (reference sequence). Trimming took 3 bases from V and 7 from J; bases not matched to a gene: 11. The CDR3 reads CSARPLTSGGRNTQYF. DNA of the CDR3: TGCAGTGCTAGGCCCCTGACTAGCGGGGGAAGAAATACGCAGTATTTT.

The V and J genes are TRBV7-9 and TRBJ2-7; 9 nucleotides align to TRBD1. Germline values: CDR1 SEHNR, CDR2 FQNEAQ (reference sequence). V lost 4 bases, J lost 4 bases, and 8 bases stayed unmatched. The CDR3 has 15 residues. This chain's CDR3 is CASSSYGTGIYEQYF. The CDR3 DNA reads as TGTGCCAGCAGCTCTTACGGGACAGGGATTTACGAGCAGTACTTC. The complete variable domain, with remaining parts taken from reference TRBV7-9 and TRBJ2-7, reads DTGVSQNPRHKITKRGQNVTFRCDPISEHNRLYWYRQTLGQGPEFLTYFQNEAQLEKSRLLSDRFSAERPKGSFSTLEIQRTEQGDSAMYLCASSSYGTGIYEQYFGPGTRLTVT.

V and J are TRBV7-9 and TRBJ2-3, with D uncertain. V gave up 4 bases and J gave up 6 bases, with 11 bases separating them. This CDR3 spans 13 amino acids. CDR1 and CDR2 (germline): SEHNR, FQNEAQ (reference sequence). CDR3 in amino acids: CASSSHSLDTQYF. CDR3 in DNA: TGTGCCAGCAGCTCCCATTCATTGGATACGCAGTATTTT.

The rearrangement joins TRBV30 to TRBJ2-3; possible D gene TRBD2, 5 bases. CDR1 and CDR2 (germline): GTSNPN, SVGIG (reference sequence). V was trimmed by 7 bases and J by 4 bases, leaving 6 bases between them. The length of the CDR3 is 10 residues. CDR3 amino acids: CALEADTQYF. CDR3 in DNA: TGTGCCTTGGAGGCAGATACGCAGTATTTT.

The V and J genes are TRBV2 and TRBJ2-7, with D possibly being TRBD2 (5 bases). Germline V gene lookup returns CDR1 SNHLY and CDR2 FYNNEI. This CDR3 comprises 12 residues. Trimming left V 10 bases short and J 3 bases short, with 13 bases between. The CDR3 sequence: CATRTRDYEQYF. The CDR3 DNA reads TGTGCCACCAGAACTAGGGACTACGAGCAGTACTTC.

The chain joins TRBV7-2 to TRBJ2-7, with D unclear. The CDR3 totals 15 residues. Germline CDR1 SGHTA, CDR2 FQGNSA. Trimming shortened V by 1 base and J by 2 bases, and 12 bases separated the two germline ends. DNA for the CDR3: TGTGCCAGCAGCTTAGGGGATGGGCCCCCCTACGAGCAGTACTTC. Translation: CASSLGDGPPYEQYF.

V and J are TRBV15 and TRBJ2-7, with D unclear. The CDR3 runs to 13 residues. Trimming pared 6 bases from V and 4 bases from J, leaving 13 bases between. Looked up from germline, CDR1 is LNHNV and CDR2 is YYDKDF (reference sequence). This CDR3 reads CATRGFQDYEQYF. Written as DNA, the CDR3 is TGTGCCACCAGGGGCTTTCAGGATTACGAGCAGTACTTC.

The chain is built from TRBV28 and TRBJ2-5; TRBD2 matches 7 bases. CDR1 MDHEN and CDR2 SYDVKM come from the germline V gene. The trim removed 6 bases at V and 2 bases at J, leaving 12 bases unmatched. The CDR3 has 16 amino acids. CDR3 in DNA: TGTGCCAGCAGCCCTTCCAAGGGGAGGGTTCAAGAGACCCAGTACTTC. Protein sequence: CASSPSKGRVQETQYF.

This chain links TRBV18 with TRBJ2-1; D remains unclear. CDR1 is KGHSH, CDR2 LQKENI, per germline. Trimming took off 5 bases at V and 6 bases at J, with 8 bases between the two ends. This CDR3 is 12 amino acids long. CDR3 sequence (DNA): TGTGCCAGCTCAAACCCAGGCAATGAGCAGTTCTTC. As protein: CASSNPGNEQFF.

In its sample, this clonotype was seen a few times. The V and J genes are TRBV7-9 and TRBJ1-4; TRBD1 is a possible D gene (5 bases). CDR1 is SEHNR and CDR2 is FQNEAQ in the germline V gene (reference sequence). There are 12 residues in the CDR3. Trimming removed 2 bases from V and 12 bases from J, with 10 bases in between. CDR3 sequence reads: CASSLQGSELFF. DNA for the CDR3: TGTGCCAGCAGCTTACAGGGCTCAGAACTGTTTTTT.

This clonotype was counted between two and nine times. The chain recombines TRBV28 with TRBJ2-1; 15 nucleotides agree with TRBD2. Germline trimming cut 6 bases from V and 10 bases from J; bases unmatched to any gene: 4. The germline V gene encodes CDR1 MDHEN and CDR2 SYDVKM. This CDR3 spans 14 amino acids. CDR3: CASSKGLAGGEQFF. The CDR3, as DNA: TGTGCCAGCAGCAAGGGACTAGCGGGGGGAGAGCAGTTCTTC. The variable domain in full, with the rest retrieved from reference TRBV28 and TRBJ2-1, is DVKVTQSSRYLVKRTGEKVFLECVQDMDHENMFWYRQDPGLGLRLIYFSYDVKMKEKGDIPEGYSVSREKKERFSLILESASTNQTSMYLCASSKGLAGGEQFFGPGTRLTVL.

In this sample, this clonotype turned up a few times. J is TRBJ2-3 and V is TRBV5-1; a weak D match, TRBD1 (6 bases). CDR1 SGHRS and CDR2 YFSETQ come from the germline V gene. This CDR3 has 15 residues. V was cut by 3 bases and J by 4 bases, with 15 bases left in between. In DNA form, the CDR3 reads TGCGCCAGCAGCTCAGGACAGAGCGTCGCAGATACGCAGTATTTT. This encodes CASSSGQSVADTQYF.

This clonotype turned up a few times. The rearrangement joins TRBV24-1 to TRBJ2-7, with no clear D. Germline values: CDR1 KGHDR, CDR2 SFDVKD. Trimming left V 5 bases short and J 6 bases short, with 10 bases between. The CDR3 spans 12 residues. The CDR3 region is CATSANTGEQYF. The CDR3 DNA reads TGTGCCACCAGTGCCAACACCGGCGAGCAGTACTTC.

In this sample, this clonotype turned up a few times. The J gene is TRBJ2-7, the V gene TRBV7-9, with 8 bases fitting TRBD2. This CDR3 has 15 residues. V shed 5 bases and J 3 bases; nucleotides not matched to a gene: 9. Germline-derived CDR1 and CDR2 are SEHNR and FQNEAQ (reference sequence). The CDR3 sequence is CASSPARAGVYEQYF. The CDR3 nucleotides are TGTGCCAGCAGCCCGGCTAGAGCGGGGGTCTACGAGCAGTACTTC.

V and J are TRBV7-8 and TRBJ2-3, with TRBD2 as a possible D gene (6 bases). V was pared by 1 base and J by 6 bases, with 11 bases between. The length of the CDR3 is 14 residues. Germline V gene sequence: CDR1 SGHVS, CDR2 FQNEAQ. This CDR3 is CASSLDASVDTQYF. In DNA, the CDR3 is TGTGCCAGCAGCTTAGATGCTAGCGTTGATACGCAGTATTTT.

The chain joins TRBV13 to TRBJ2-1, with D perhaps TRBD1 or TRBD2 (5 bases each). The V gene lost 5 bases and the J gene lost 7 bases, with 21 bases spanning the gap. Germline values: CDR1 PRHDT, CDR2 FYEKMQ (reference sequence). The CDR3 sequence is 16 residues long. CDR3 protein: CASSLGLGAFWNEQFF. The CDR3 DNA reads TGTGCCAGCAGCCTTGGTCTCGGGGCTTTTTGGAATGAGCAGTTCTTC. Combining the CDR3 with reference TRBV13 and TRBJ2-1 gives the whole variable domain AAGVIQSPRHLIKEKRETATLKCYPIPRHDTVYWYQQGPGQDPQFLISFYEKMQSDKGSIPDRFSAQQFSDYHSELNMSSLELGDSALYFCASSLGLGAFWNEQFFGPGTRLTVL.

A few counts support this clonotype. The J gene is TRBJ2-1, the V gene TRBV6-1; 9 bases agree with TRBD1. CDR1 and CDR2 from the germline V gene are MNHNS and SASEGT. The junction had 12 bases not matched to a gene; V was cut back by 1 base and J by 8 bases. The length of the CDR3 is 17 residues. The CDR3 spells CASSEVFGGQGVYEQFF. The CDR3 DNA follows: TGTGCCAGCAGTGAAGTATTTGGGGGACAGGGTGTCTATGAGCAGTTCTTC.

The rearrangement links TRBV6-1 to TRBJ2-7, with D tentatively TRBD1 or TRBD2 (5 bases each). This CDR3 has 16 amino acids. V lost 5 bases, J lost 2 bases, and 19 bases lay in between. Germline CDR1 MNHNS, CDR2 SASEGT. Written as DNA, the CDR3 is TGTGCCAGCAGTCCGACTCCGGGACGAATCGCCTACGAGCAGTACTTC. It specifies CASSPTPGRIAYEQYF.

This clonotype was seen a few times. The chain carries TRBV12-3 or TRBV12-4 and TRBJ2-7; D not certain. The V end lost 3 bases, the J end lost 3 bases, and 9 bases lay between the germline ends. This CDR3 has 13 amino acids. The CDR3 nucleotides are TGTGCCAGCAGTTTTGCCAGGTTCTACGAGCAGTACTTC. This translates into CASSFARFYEQYF.

This chain uses TRBV5-1 with TRBJ1-1, with 7 bases identical to TRBD1. The CDR3 runs to 12 residues. Germline V gene sequence: CDR1 SGHRS, CDR2 YFSETQ. DNA of the CDR3: TGCGTACGGGGACAGATGAACACTGAAGCTTTCTTT. Translated: CVRGQMNTEAFF.

In this sample, this clonotype turned up many times. This sequence joins TRBV7-9 and TRBJ1-2; D not resolved. CDR1 is SEHNR, CDR2 FQNEAQ, per germline (reference sequence). V shed 0 bases and J shed 4 bases, with 3 bases lying between them. This CDR3 spans 12 amino acids. The chain's CDR3 is CASSLAGYGYTF. The DNA of the CDR3 is TGTGCCAGCAGCTTAGCCGGCTATGGCTACACCTTC.

This chain connects TRBV6-1 to TRBJ2-2; D is possibly TRBD2 (6 bases). Trimming removed 6 bases from V and 5 bases from J, with 13 bases in between. The CDR3 sequence is 14 residues long. CDR1 and CDR2 (germline): MNHNS, SASEGT. The CDR3 region is CASRARAGTGELFF. The CDR3 coding sequence is TGTGCCAGCAGAGCCCGGGCGGGGACCGGGGAGCTGTTTTTT.

This clonotype came up a few times. The chain recombines TRBV6-1 with TRBJ2-3, with 7 bases matching TRBD1. This CDR3 is built from 17 residues. Unmatched junction bases numbered 13, after V lost 3 bases and J lost 4 bases. CDR1 and CDR2 from the germline V gene are MNHNS and SASEGT. Here the CDR3 reads CASSDPTGAHGADTQYF. The CDR3 DNA reads TGTGCCAGCAGTGACCCTACAGGGGCCCATGGAGCAGATACGCAGTATTTT.

This clonotype came up a few times. The rearrangement joins TRBV11-2 to TRBJ2-7; no clear D gene. The V gene's germline CDR1 is SGHAT and CDR2 FQNNGV. The CDR3 consists of 17 residues. Trimming left V 0 bases short and J 1 base short, with 16 bases between. The CDR3 loop is CASSLDQMGMRSYEQYF. The CDR3 DNA sequence: TGTGCCAGCAGCTTAGATCAGATGGGGATGAGGTCCTACGAGCAGTACTTC.

In this sample, this clonotype turned up once. This sequence joins TRBV9 and TRBJ2-3; D might be TRBD2 (6 bases). The CDR3 has 16 amino acids. The germline V gene encodes CDR1 SGDLS and CDR2 YYNGEE. The V end lost 1 base, the J end lost 6 bases, and 18 bases lay between the germline ends. The CDR3 nucleotides are TGTGCCAGCAGCGTACAGCAGTGGTCGGGAGCGGATACGCAGTATTTT. It translates to CASSVQQWSGADTQYF.

CDR3 loop: CSVVGVFGSTSYEQYF. Written as DNA, the CDR3 is TGCAGCGTTGTAGGCGTTTTCGGTTCTACCTCCTACGAGCAGTACTTC. This chain joins TRBV29-1 and TRBJ2-7, with D unclear. With 4 bases removed from V and 0 bases from J, the gap between germline ends came to 19 bases. Germline V gene sequence: CDR1 SQVTM, CDR2 ANQGSEA. The CDR3 extends over 16 amino acids.

The CDR3 is CALRGPNTGELFF. The CDR3 bases are TGTGCCCTAAGGGGGCCGAACACCGGGGAGCTGTTTTTT. This chain links TRBV12-3 or TRBV12-4 with TRBJ2-2; 7 positions match TRBD1. CDR3 length: 13 residues. V shed 11 bases and J 0 bases; nucleotides not matched to a gene: 3.